What follows are 2 T cell receptor beta chains derived from one specimen sequenced in a study of shared clonotypes between healthy human individuals. TCRdb keeps only in-frame clones here, not all; method: immunoSEQ multiplex PCR. The table includes roughly 660,000 clones, less than 95% detected once. What was sequenced was memory CD8+ T cells from PBMCs. Subset defined: CD45RO+ cells pooled with CCR7-negative TemRA cells. The source is a man between 18 and 35 years old in good health. Some clones in this sample may be carry-over from other donors' samples.

The chain joins TRBV30 to TRBJ2-7; D is unresolved. Trimming left V 0 bases short and J 0 bases short, with 9 bases between. Germline V lookup: CDR1 GTSNPN, CDR2 SVGIG (reference sequence). The CDR3 spans 14 residues. CDR3 in amino acids: CAWSVYRNSYEQYF. In nucleotides, the CDR3 is TGTGCCTGGAGTGTATATAGGAACTCCTACGAGCAGTACTTC.

The V and J genes are TRBV6-5 and TRBJ1-1, with D possibly being TRBD1 (6 bases). The germline V gene has CDR1 MNHEY and CDR2 SVGAGI. V lost 4 bases to trimming and J lost 1 base, with 13 bases between them. This CDR3 is 15 amino acids long. Here the CDR3 DNA reads TGTGCCAGCAGTTTTCGGGGGGCGCCGAACACTGAAGCTTTCTTT. It yields the protein CASSFRGAPNTEAFF.